This TCR beta chain was sequenced for a study of cytomegalovirus exposure and HLA in healthy donors. About this clone: The antigen is unknown.

Study-wide points: Later genetic work tied a missense DCLRE1C variant to beta-chain V and J trimming. Later analysis suggested links between common viral pathogens and several top significant clusters.

The CDR3 loop spans 15 amino acids. Germline trimming cut 1 base from V and 4 bases from J; bases unmatched to any gene: 2. CDR1 and CDR2 (germline): SGHNT, YENEEA. The PCR had 60 Vbeta and 13 Jbeta primers. Data came from immunoSEQ multiplex PCR; TCRdb stores just in-frame clones and leaves some out. The sample lists roughly 220,000 clones; 80% to 85% were seen once. The sequenced sample consisted of PBMCs. The J gene is TRBJ2-2, the V gene TRBV11-3, with TRBD1 matching over 8 bases. This receptor was taken from a woman aged 40-49 years in good health and CMV-seronegative. The CDR3: CASSLGQGSTGELFF. DNA of the CDR3: TGTGCCAGCAGCTTAGGACAGGGGAGCACCGGGGAGCTGTTTTTT.